Described below is a single TCR beta chain sequence and its context. The antigen it recognizes is unknown. No much larger clone is present one base from it, and per-base qualities are unavailable. Peripheral blood CD8+ and CD4+ T cells from healthy donors, Susac syndrome patients and multiple sclerosis patients were profiled by high-throughput TCR beta sequencing. Healthy donors were age- and sex-matched controls. Bulk CD8+ and CD4+ T cells were purified magnetically by negative isolation, whereas CD8+ TEMRA cells were enriched by FACS. Blood was collected in EDTA tubes and processed within 24 hours, with PBMCs isolated through density gradient centrifugation. PBMCs destined for TCR sequencing were cryopreserved in liquid nitrogen and later thawed in a 37 °C water bath. The sorted or isolated CD4+, CD8+ and CD8+ TEMRA cells reached a purity of at least 90%. RNA was extracted using the RNeasy kit, and roughly 0.5 to 1 microgram was reverse transcribed with random hexamers. The immunoSEQ multiplex PCR assay, which covers 54 Vbeta and 13 Jbeta segments, was used to amplify TCR beta CDR3 regions. To correct PCR amplification bias, a synthetic template baseline was used for both primer optimization and computational correction. Per the source publication's procedure: Only productive sequences were kept, with reads annotated to V, D and J genes according to IMGT and analyzed in immunoSEQ Analyzer. To calculate clonality, Shannon entropy was normalized by log2 of the number of productive unique sequences and then subtracted from one. For each patient and control, public and private clones were evaluated within the 100 most prevalent clones. Susac-specific clones were defined as absent from healthy and MS cohorts, 800 to 1,200 published viral clones and other ImmuneACCESS disease sequences. The public reads were run again by TCRdb, first through fastp at Q25 and then through MiXCR, and only productive beta chains were kept. Rows with a matching CDR3 protein are joined into one entry that keeps the most common DNA and genes. It is TCRdb's table, rather than the study itself, that gives the V and J calls and clone size. The sample records 90,000 to 110,000 distinct CDR3 sequences, roughly 96% of which are singletons. The leading ten clones occupy 0.096% of the sample.

The germline V gene (reference sequence) gives CDR1 as LNHNV and CDR2 as YYDKDF. The junction carries 10 bases between V and J, which are trimmed by 0 bases and 13 bases respectively. The CDR3 spans 13 residues, from the cysteine through the phenylalanine. Only the CDR3 DNA stays, 39 bases, in frame from base 1. The data were taken from a study of CD8 T cells in Susac syndrome (dated by TCRdb to the late 2010s). As for the study more broadly: Repertoire sequencing was used to test whether CD8+ T cell activation and differentiation in Susac syndrome was antigen driven. On the study overall, not on this receptor specifically: The study acknowledged that relatively few individuals were included in the TCR sequencing and HLA analysis.

This receptor was taken from a human donor in good health. The rearrangement combines TRBV15 with TRBJ1-6, with no confidently assigned D gene. Sequencing input: CD4+ T cells from PBMCs. CDR3 sequence: CATSRDSLGPLHF. The DNA sequence is TGTGCCACCAGCAGAGATTCTCTAGGTCCCCTCCACTTT.